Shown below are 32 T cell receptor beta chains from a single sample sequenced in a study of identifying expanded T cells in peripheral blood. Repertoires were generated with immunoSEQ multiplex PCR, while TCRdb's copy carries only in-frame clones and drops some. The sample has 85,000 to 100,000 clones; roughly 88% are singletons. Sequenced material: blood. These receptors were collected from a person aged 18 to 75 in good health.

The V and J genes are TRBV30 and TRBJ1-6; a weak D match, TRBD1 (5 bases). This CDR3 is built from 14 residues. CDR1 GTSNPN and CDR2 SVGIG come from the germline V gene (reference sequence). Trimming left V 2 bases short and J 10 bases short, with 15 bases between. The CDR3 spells CAWSLGRGESPLHF. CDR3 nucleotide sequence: TGTGCCTGGAGTCTTGGGAGGGGCGAGTCACCCCTCCACTTT.

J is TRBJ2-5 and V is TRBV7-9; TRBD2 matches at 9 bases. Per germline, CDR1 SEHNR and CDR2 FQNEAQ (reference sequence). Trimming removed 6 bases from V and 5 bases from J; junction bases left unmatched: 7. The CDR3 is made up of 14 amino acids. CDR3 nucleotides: TGTGCCAGCAGTGGTAGCGGGAGTACGGAGACCCAGTACTTC. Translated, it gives CASSGSGSTETQYF.

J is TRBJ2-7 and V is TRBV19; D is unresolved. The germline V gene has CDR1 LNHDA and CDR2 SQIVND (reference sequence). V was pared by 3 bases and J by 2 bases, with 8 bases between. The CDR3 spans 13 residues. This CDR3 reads CASSIGPTYEQYF. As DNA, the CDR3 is TGTGCCAGTAGTATCGGTCCTACCTACGAGCAGTACTTC.

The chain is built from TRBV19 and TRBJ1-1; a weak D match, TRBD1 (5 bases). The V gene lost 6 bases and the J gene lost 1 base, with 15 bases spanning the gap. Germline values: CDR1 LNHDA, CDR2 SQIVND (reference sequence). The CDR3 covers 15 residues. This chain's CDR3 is CASRPRDLKNTEAFF. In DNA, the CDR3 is TGTGCCAGTAGACCCAGGGACCTCAAGAACACTGAAGCTTTCTTT.

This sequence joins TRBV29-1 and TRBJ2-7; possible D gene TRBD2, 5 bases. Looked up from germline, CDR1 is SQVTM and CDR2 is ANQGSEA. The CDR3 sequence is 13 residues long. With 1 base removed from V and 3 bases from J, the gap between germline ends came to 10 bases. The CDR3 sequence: CSVEGGELYEQYF. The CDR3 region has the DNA TGCAGCGTTGAAGGGGGAGAACTCTACGAGCAGTACTTC.

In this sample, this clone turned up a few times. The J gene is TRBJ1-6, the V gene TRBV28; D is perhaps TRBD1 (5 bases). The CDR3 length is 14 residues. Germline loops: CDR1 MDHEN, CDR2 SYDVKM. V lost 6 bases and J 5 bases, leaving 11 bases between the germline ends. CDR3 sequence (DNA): TGTGCCAGCAGCCGCGCGGGGGATAATTCACCCCTCCACTTT. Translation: CASSRAGDNSPLHF.

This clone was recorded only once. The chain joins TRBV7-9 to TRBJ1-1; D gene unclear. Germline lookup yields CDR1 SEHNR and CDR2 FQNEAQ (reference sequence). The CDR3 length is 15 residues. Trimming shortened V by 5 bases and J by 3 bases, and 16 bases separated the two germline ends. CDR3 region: CASSKGVGWDTEAFF. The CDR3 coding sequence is TGTGCCAGCAGCAAAGGAGTGGGCTGGGACACTGAAGCTTTCTTT.

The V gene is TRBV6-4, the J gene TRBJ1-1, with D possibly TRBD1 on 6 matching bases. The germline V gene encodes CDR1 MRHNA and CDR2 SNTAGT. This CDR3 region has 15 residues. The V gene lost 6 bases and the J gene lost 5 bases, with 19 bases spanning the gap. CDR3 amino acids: CASSPEGGASTEAFF. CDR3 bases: TGTGCCAGCAGCCCGGAGGGGGGGGCAAGTACTGAAGCTTTCTTT.

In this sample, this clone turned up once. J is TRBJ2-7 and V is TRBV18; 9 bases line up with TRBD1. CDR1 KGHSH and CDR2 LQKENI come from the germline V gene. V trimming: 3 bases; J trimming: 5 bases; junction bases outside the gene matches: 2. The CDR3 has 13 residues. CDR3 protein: CASSPGQGHEQYF. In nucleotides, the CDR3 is TGTGCCAGCTCACCGGGACAGGGTCACGAGCAGTACTTC.

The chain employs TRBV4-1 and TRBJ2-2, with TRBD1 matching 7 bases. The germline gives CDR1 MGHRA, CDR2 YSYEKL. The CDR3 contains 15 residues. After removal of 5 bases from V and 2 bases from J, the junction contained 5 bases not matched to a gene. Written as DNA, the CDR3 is TGCGCCAGCAGCACCCGACAGGGTAACACCGGGGAGCTGTTTTTT. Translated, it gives CASSTRQGNTGELFF.

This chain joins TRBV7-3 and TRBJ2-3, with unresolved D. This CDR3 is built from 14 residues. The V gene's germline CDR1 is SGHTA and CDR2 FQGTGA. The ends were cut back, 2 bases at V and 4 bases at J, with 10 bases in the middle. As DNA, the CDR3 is TGTGCCAGCAGCTTAGACGGAGTAGCAGATACGCAGTATTTT. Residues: CASSLDGVADTQYF.

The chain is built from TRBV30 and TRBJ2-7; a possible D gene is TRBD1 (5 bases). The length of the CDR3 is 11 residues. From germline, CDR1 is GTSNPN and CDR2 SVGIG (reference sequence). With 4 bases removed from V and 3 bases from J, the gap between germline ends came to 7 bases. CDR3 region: CAWNQGYEQYF. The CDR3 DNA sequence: TGTGCCTGGAACCAGGGCTACGAGCAGTACTTC.

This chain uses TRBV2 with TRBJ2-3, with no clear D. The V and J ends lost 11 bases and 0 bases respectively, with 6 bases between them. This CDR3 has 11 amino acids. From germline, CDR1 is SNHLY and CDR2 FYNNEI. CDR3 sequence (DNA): TGTGCCGGCCGTAGCACAGATACGCAGTATTTT. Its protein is CAGRSTDTQYF.

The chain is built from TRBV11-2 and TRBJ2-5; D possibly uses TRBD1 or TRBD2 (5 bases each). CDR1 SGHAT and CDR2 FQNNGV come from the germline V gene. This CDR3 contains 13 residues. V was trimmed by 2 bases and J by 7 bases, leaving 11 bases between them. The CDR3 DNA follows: TGTGCCAGCAGCTTACAGGGTGGGGGGACCCAGTACTTC. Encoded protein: CASSLQGGGTQYF. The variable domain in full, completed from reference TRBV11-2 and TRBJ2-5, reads EAGVAQSPRYKIIEKRQSVAFWCNPISGHATLYWYQQILGQGPKLLIQFQNNGVVDDSQLPKDRFSAERLKGVDSTLKIQPAKLEDSAVYLCASSLQGGGTQYFGPGTRLLVL.

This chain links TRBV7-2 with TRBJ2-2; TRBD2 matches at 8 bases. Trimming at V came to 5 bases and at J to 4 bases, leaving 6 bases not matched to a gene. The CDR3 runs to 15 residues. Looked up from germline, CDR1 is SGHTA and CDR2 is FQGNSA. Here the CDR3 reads CASSTGLGATGELFF. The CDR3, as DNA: TGTGCCAGCAGCACGGGACTAGGCGCCACCGGGGAGCTGTTTTTT.

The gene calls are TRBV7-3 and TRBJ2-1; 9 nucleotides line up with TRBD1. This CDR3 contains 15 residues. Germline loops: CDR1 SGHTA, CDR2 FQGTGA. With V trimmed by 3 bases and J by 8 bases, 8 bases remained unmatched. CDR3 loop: CASSFFGQGSDEQFF. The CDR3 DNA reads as TGTGCCAGCAGCTTTTTCGGACAGGGGTCGGATGAGCAGTTCTTC.

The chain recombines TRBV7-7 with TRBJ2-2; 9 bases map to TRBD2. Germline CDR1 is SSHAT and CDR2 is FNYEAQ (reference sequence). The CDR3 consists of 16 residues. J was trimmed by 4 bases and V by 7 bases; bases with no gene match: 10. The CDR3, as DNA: TGTGCCAGCACCCAAGCCGGCGGGGGGGTCACCGGGGAGCTGTTTTTT. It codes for CASTQAGGGVTGELFF.

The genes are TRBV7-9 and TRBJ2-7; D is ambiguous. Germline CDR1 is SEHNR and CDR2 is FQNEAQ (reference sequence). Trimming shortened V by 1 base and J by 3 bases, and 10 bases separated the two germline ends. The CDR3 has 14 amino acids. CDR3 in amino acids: CASSLEGPYYEQYF. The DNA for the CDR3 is TGTGCCAGCAGCTTAGAAGGACCGTACTACGAGCAGTACTTC.

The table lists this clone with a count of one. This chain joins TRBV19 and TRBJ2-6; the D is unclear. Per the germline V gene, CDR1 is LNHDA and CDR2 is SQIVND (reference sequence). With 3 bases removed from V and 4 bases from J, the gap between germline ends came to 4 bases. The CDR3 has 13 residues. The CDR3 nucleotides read TGTGCCAGTAGTATGGCCGGGGCCAACGTCCTGACTTTC. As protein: CASSMAGANVLTF.

CDR3: CASSGVTSRPGELFF. In DNA, the CDR3 is TGTGCCAGCAGCGGGGTGACTAGCCGGCCCGGGGAGCTGTTTTTT. The chain combines TRBV9 with TRBJ2-2, with TRBD2 matching 7 bases. J was trimmed by 6 bases and V by 3 bases; bases with no gene match: 8. In germline, CDR1 is SGDLS, CDR2 YYNGEE. This CDR3 spans 15 amino acids.

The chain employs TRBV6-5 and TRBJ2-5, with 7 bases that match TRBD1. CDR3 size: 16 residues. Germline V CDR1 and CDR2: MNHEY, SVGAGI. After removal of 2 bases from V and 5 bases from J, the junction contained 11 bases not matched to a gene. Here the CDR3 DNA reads TGTGCCAGCAGTTACACGACAGGGAGTGGCGGGGAGACCCAGTACTTC. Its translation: CASSYTTGSGGETQYF.

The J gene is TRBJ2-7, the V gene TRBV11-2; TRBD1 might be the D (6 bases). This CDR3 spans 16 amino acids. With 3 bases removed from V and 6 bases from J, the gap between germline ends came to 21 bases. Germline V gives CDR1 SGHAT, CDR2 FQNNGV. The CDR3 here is CASSFPKIGQKGEQYF. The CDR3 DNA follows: TGTGCCAGCAGCTTTCCTAAGATCGGACAGAAGGGCGAGCAGTACTTC.

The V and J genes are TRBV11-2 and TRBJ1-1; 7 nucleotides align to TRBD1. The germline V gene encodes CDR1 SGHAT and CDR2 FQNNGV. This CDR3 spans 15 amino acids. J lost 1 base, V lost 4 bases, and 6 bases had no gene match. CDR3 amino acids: CASSSTGFRNTEAFF. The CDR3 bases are TGTGCCAGCAGCTCGACAGGGTTTCGGAACACTGAAGCTTTCTTT.

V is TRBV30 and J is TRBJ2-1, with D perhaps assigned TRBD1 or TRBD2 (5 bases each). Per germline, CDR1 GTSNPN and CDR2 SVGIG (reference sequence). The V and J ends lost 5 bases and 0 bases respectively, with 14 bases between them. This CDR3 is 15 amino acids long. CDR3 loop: CAWVLGTGSYNEQFF. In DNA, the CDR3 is TGTGCCTGGGTGTTGGGGACGGGCTCCTACAATGAGCAGTTCTTC.

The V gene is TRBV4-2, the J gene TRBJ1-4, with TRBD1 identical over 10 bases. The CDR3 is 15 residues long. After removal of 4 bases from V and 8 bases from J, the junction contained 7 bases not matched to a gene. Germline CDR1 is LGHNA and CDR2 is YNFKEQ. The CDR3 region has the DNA TGTGCCAGCAGCCGAGACAGGGGGCAGTGGGAAAAACTGTTTTTT. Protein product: CASSRDRGQWEKLFF.

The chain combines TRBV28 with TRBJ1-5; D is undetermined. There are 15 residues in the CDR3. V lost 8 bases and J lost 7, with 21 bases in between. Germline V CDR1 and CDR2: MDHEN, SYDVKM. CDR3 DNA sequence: TGTGCCAGCCTACCACTTACACCTGGTTGGCAGCCCCAGCATTTT. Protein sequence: CASLPLTPGWQPQHF.

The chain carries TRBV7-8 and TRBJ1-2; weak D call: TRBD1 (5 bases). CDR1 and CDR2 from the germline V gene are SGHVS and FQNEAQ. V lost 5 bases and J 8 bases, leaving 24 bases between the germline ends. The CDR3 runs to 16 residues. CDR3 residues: CASSPREGLGGGGYTF. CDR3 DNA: TGTGCCAGCAGCCCCAGGGAAGGCCTTGGGGGAGGCGGCTACACCTTC.

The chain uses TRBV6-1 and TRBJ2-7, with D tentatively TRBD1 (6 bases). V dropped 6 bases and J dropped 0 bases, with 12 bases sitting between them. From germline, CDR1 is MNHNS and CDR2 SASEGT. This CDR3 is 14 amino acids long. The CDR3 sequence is CASRIGGISYEQYF. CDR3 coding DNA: TGTGCCAGCAGAATAGGGGGAATCTCCTACGAGCAGTACTTC.

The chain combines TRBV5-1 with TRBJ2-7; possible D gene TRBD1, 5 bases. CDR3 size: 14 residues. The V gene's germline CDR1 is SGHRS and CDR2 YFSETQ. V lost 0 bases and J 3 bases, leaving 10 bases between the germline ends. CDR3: CASSLDRKVYEQYF. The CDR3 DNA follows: TGCGCCAGCAGCTTGGACAGGAAGGTCTACGAGCAGTACTTC.

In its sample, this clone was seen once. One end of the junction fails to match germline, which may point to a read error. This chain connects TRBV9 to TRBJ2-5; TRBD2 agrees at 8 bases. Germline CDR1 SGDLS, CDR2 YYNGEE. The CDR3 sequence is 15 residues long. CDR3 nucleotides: TGTGCCCGCAGCTCTCCGGGGGGGATTGGGGAGACCCAGTACTTC. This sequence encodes CARSSPGGIGETQYF.

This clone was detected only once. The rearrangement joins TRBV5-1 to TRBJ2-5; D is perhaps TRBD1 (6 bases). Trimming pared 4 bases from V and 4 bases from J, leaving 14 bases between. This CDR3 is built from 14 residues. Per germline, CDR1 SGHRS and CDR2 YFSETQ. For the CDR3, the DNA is TGCGCCAGCAGCCCAGGCTTAGGGGGAGAGACCCAGTACTTC. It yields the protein CASSPGLGGETQYF.

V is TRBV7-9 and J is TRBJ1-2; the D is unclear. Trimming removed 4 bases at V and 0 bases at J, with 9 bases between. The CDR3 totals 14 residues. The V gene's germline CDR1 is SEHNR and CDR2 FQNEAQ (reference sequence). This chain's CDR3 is CASSSRAANYGYTF. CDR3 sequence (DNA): TGTGCCAGCAGCTCGCGGGCCGCTAACTATGGCTACACCTTC.